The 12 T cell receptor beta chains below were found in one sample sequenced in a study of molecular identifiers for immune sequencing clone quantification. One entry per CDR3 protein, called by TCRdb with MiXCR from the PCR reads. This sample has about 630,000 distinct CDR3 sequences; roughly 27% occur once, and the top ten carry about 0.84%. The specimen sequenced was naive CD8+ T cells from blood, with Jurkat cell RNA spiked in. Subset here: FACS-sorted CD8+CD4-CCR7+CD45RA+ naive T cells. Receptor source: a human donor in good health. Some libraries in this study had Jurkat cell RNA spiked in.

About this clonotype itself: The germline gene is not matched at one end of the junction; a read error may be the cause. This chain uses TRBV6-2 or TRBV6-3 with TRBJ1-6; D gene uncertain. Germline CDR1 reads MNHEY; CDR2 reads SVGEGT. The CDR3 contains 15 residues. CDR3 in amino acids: CANSYLSGRFSPLHF. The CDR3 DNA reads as TGTGCCAACAGTTACCTATCGGGAAGGTTCTCACCCCTCCACTTT.

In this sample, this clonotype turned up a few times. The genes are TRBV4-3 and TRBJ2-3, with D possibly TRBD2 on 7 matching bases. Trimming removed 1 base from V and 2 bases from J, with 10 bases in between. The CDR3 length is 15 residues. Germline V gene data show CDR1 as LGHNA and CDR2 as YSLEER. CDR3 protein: CASSQGGGLTDTQYF. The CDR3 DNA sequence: TGCGCCAGCAGCCAAGGGGGGGGGCTCACAGATACGCAGTATTTT.

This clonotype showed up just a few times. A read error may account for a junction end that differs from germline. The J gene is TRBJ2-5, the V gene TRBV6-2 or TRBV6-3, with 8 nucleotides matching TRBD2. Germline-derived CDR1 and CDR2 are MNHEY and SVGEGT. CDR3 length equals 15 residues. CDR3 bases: TGTGCCAGCAGTAACCTAGCGGGTGGGCAAGAGCCCCAGTACTTC. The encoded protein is CASSNLAGGQEPQYF.

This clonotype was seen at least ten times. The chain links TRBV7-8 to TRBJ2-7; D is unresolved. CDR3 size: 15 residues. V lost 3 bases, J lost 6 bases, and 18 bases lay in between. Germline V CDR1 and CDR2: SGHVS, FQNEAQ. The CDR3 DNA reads TGTGCCAGCAGCTTCCCCGGTGGATGGGGTGGCGAGCAGTACTTC. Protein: CASSFPGGWGGEQYF.

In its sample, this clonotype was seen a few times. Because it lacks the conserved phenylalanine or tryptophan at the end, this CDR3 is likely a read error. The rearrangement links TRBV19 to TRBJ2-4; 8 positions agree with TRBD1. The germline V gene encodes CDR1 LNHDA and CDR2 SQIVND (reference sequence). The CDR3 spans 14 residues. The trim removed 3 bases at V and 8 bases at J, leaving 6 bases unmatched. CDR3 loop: CASSMGQATDIQYL. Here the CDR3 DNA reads TGTGCCAGTAGTATGGGACAGGCTACGGACATTCAGTACCTC.

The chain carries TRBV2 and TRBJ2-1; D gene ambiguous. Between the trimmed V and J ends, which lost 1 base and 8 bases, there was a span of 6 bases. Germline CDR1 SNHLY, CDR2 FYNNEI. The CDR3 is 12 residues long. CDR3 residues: CASSEECDEQFF. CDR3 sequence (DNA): TGTGCCAGCAGTGAAGAGTGTGATGAGCAGTTCTTC.

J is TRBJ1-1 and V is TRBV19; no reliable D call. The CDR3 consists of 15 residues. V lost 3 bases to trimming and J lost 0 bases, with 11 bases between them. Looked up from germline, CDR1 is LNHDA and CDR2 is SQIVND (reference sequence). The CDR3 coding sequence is TGTGCCAGTAGTATGTTACACCCAATGAACACTGAAGCTTTCTTT. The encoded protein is CASSMLHPMNTEAFF.

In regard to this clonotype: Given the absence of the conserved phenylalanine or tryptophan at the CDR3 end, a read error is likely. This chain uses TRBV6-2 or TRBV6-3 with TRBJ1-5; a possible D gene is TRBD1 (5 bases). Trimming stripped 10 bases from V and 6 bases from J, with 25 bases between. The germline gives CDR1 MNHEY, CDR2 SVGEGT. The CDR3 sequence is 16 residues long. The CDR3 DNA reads TGTGCCACCCTGCAGGTCCCCGGGGCATGGGGTCAGCCCCAGCATTAT. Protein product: CATLQVPGAWGQPQHY.

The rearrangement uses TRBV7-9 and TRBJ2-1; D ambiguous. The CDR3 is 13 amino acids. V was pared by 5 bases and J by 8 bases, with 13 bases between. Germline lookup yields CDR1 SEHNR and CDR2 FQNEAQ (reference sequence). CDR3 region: CASSPSWTDEQFF. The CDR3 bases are TGTGCCAGCAGCCCCTCTTGGACCGATGAGCAGTTCTTC. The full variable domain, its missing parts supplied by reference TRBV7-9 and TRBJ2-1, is DTGVSQNPRHKITKRGQNVTFRCDPISEHNRLYWYRQTLGQGPEFLTYFQNEAQLEKSRLLSDRFSAERPKGSFSTLEIQRTEQGDSAMYLCASSPSWTDEQFFGPGTRLTVL.

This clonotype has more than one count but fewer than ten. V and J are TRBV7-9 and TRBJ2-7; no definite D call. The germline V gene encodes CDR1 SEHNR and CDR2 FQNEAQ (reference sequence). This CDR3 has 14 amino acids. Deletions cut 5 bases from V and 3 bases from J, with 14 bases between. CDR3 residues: CASSLPSFIYEQYF. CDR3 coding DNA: TGTGCCAGCAGCCTACCCTCGTTTATCTACGAGCAGTACTTC.

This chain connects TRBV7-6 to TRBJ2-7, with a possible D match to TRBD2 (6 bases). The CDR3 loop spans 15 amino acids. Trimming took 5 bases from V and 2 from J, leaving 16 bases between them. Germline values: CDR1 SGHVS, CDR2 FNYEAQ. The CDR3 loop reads CASSLEFGRTYEQYF. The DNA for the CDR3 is TGTGCCAGCAGCCTCGAGTTTGGGAGGACCTACGAGCAGTACTTC.

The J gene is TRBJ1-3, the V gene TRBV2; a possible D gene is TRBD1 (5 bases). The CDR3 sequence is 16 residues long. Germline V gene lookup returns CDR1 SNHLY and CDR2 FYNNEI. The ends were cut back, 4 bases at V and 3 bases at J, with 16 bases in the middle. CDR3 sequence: CASSGIEGAFGNTIYF. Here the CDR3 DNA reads TGTGCCAGCAGTGGGATTGAAGGGGCGTTTGGAAACACCATATATTTT.